The 10 T cell receptor beta chains presented below share a single source sample, sequenced in a study of cytomegalovirus exposure and HLA in healthy donors. The primer mix had 60 Vbeta and 13 Jbeta primers. Clones were read by immunoSEQ multiplex PCR, and TCRdb kept only the in-frame ones, dropping some. In the table there are 200,000 or so clones, 81% of which are singletons. The sequencing sample was made of PBMCs. The receptors were sampled from a woman aged 18 to 35 in good health and CMV-seropositive.

This sequence joins TRBV6-1 and TRBJ2-5, with D possibly being TRBD2 (7 bases). Germline V lookup: CDR1 MNHNS, CDR2 SASEGT. CDR3 size: 14 residues. Trimming shortened V by 4 bases and J by 2 bases, and 11 bases separated the two germline ends. CDR3 DNA sequence: TGTGCCAGCAGTGTAGGGGGGGGACAAGAGACCCAGTACTTC. Translation gives CASSVGGGQETQYF.

This clone came up a few times. The genes are TRBV4-1 and TRBJ1-1; the match to TRBD1 covers 8 bases. Germline V lookup: CDR1 MGHRA, CDR2 YSYEKL. The trim removed 3 bases at V and 5 bases at J, leaving 11 bases unmatched. CDR3 length: 16 amino acids. This CDR3 reads CASSQMALQGGTEAFF. The CDR3 region has the DNA TGCGCCAGCAGCCAGATGGCCCTACAGGGGGGGACTGAAGCTTTCTTT.

The chain couples TRBV18 to TRBJ2-7; a weak D match, TRBD1 (6 bases). This CDR3 has 13 amino acids. In germline, CDR1 is KGHSH, CDR2 LQKENI. V was clipped by 2 bases and J by 3 bases, with 8 bases between them. The CDR3 nucleotides read TGTGCCAGCTCACCAGGACAGTACTACGAGCAGTACTTC. Translated: CASSPGQYYEQYF. The whole variable domain, remainder taken from reference TRBV18 and TRBJ2-7, is NAGVMQNPRHLVRRRGQEARLRCSPMKGHSHVYWYRQLPEEGLKFMVYLQKENIIDESGMPKERFSAEFPKEGPSILRIQQVVRGDSAAYFCASSPGQYYEQYFGPGTRLTVT.

This chain links TRBV6-5 with TRBJ1-5; maybe TRBD1 (5 bases). V lost 6 bases, J lost 0 bases, and 12 bases lay in between. CDR1 is MNHEY, CDR2 SVGAGI, per germline. The CDR3 is 15 residues long. CDR3 amino acids: CASRPTVNSNQPQHF. The CDR3 bases are TGTGCCAGCAGGCCGACAGTAAATAGCAATCAGCCCCAGCATTTT.

The genes are TRBV19 and TRBJ2-1; 7 bases map to TRBD2. Germline V gives CDR1 LNHDA, CDR2 SQIVND (reference sequence). The ends lost 3 bases at V and 0 bases at J; junction bases unmatched: 20. There are 21 residues in the CDR3. DNA for the CDR3: TGTGCCAGTAGTATGGTGTATCAGACGGGGGGAGGGTCGAGCTCCTACAATGAGCAGTTCTTC. This encodes CASSMVYQTGGGSSSYNEQFF.

The J gene is TRBJ2-5, the V gene TRBV19; 8 bases are shared with TRBD1. The CDR3 has 16 amino acids. J gave up 5 bases and V 6 bases, and 14 bases lay outside the gene matches. The germline V gene has CDR1 LNHDA and CDR2 SQIVND (reference sequence). This CDR3 is CASRRGVQGASETQYF. CDR3 nucleotide sequence: TGTGCCAGTAGAAGAGGGGTTCAGGGGGCTAGTGAGACCCAGTACTTC.

This chain uses TRBV6-6 with TRBJ1-5; D is possibly TRBD1 (6 bases). Germline assignment: CDR1 MNHNY and CDR2 SVGAGI (reference sequence). Deletions cut 6 bases from V and 3 bases from J, with 15 bases between. The CDR3 loop spans 15 amino acids. CDR3 DNA sequence: TGTGCCAGCAGGAACAGGGAGTCTACCAATCAGCCCCAGCATTTT. It specifies CASRNRESTNQPQHF.

The rearrangement uses TRBV5-6 and TRBJ2-7; possibly TRBD2 for D (6 bases). V was cut by 4 bases and J by 6 bases, with 14 bases left in between. This CDR3 is built from 13 residues. Germline V gives CDR1 SGHDT, CDR2 YYEEEE. CDR3 sequence: CASSPGRGREQYV. The CDR3 DNA is TGTGCCAGCAGCCCAGGGCGGGGTCGCGAGCAGTACGTC.

The V and J genes are TRBV15 and TRBJ1-1; 8 bases agree with TRBD1. Germline V gene lookup returns CDR1 LNHNV and CDR2 YYDKDF (reference sequence). Trimming removed 0 bases from V and 4 bases from J; junction bases left unmatched: 4. The CDR3 totals 15 residues. The CDR3 DNA follows: TGTGCCACCAGCAGAGACAGGGGGCAGGGCACTGAAGCTTTCTTT. It is translated as CATSRDRGQGTEAFF.

This clone was detected only a few times. V gene TRBV11-3 combines with J gene TRBJ2-7, with D perhaps matching TRBD1 (6 bases). This CDR3 is 13 amino acids long. Trimming stripped 3 bases from V and 3 bases from J, with 9 bases between. Looked up from germline, CDR1 is SGHNT and CDR2 is YENEEA. The CDR3 nucleotides read TGTGCCAGCAGCTTGGACAGCAACTACGAGCAGTACTTC. Translating gives CASSLDSNYEQYF.